This TCR beta chain was documented in a study of monozygotic twins with inflammatory bowel disease. Germline loops: CDR1 DFQATT, CDR2 SNEGSKA (reference sequence). The CDR3 is made up of 13 amino acids. No DNA is given; TCRdb re-called the 5' RACE reads and lists each CDR3 protein once. In total, the table holds around 450,000 distinct CDR3 sequences. The sequenced sample was blood. The receptor comes from a human donor with ulcerative colitis or Crohn's disease, or a healthy co-twin of an affected twin (not recorded which). The J gene is TRBJ1-6, the V gene TRBV20-1. The chain's CDR3 is CSARQVHNSPLHF.